A selection of T cell receptor beta chains follows, all from one sample in a study of T cells in tumors and immune-related adverse events. Profiled with immunoSEQ multiplex PCR; TCRdb holds only in-frame clones, not every one. Of about 24,000 clones listed, about 93% are singletons. The source was lymph node tissue, collected from a patient treated with anti-PD-1 therapy. These receptors were obtained from a female donor with metastatic renal cell carcinoma. Both conserved end residues are part of each CDR3. Each record gives: J gene, V gene, D gene, clone size, CDR3 protein, CDR3 DNA. A D gene is named only where the DNA matches it firmly. Clone size is given for some rows only: seen once, a few or many times, or a class if the clone is expanded.

>TRBJ1-4|TRBV5-1|TRBD1|NA
CASSSQPGQGGEKLFF
TGCGCCAGCAGCTCACAACCGGGACAGGGGGGTGAAAAACTGTTTTTT
>TRBJ1-5|TRBV11-3|NA|NA
CASSRDTDQPQHF
TGTGCCAGCAGCCGGGACACCGATCAGCCCCAGCATTTT
>TRBJ2-5|TRBV14|NA|NA
CASSPLRKETQYF
TGTGCCAGCAGCCCCCTTCGGAAAGAGACCCAGTACTTC
>TRBJ2-2|TRBV5-1|TRBD1|NA
CASSGGQVNTGELFF
TGCGCCAGCAGCGGGGGACAGGTTAACACCGGGGAGCTGTTTTTT
>TRBJ2-1|TRBV7-2|NA|NA
CASSLGSYNEQFF
TGTGCCAGCAGCTTAGGCTCCTACAATGAGCAGTTCTTC
>TRBJ2-7|TRBV7-8|NA|NA
CASSLVQGLEQYF
TGTGCCAGCAGCTTAGTACAGGGTCTCGAGCAGTACTTC
>TRBJ2-1|TRBV9|NA|NA
CASSPSLGLNEQFF
TGTGCCAGCAGCCCCTCCCTGGGGCTCAATGAGCAGTTCTTC
>TRBJ2-1|TRBV5-1|NA|NA
CASSLRVASGINEQFF
TGCGCCAGCAGCCTGAGGGTGGCCTCCGGGATCAATGAGCAGTTCTTC
>TRBJ2-1|TRBV9|NA|NA
CASSVTQRLAGEYNEQFF
TGTGCCAGCAGCGTAACCCAGCGACTAGCAGGGGAGTACAATGAGCAGTTCTTC
>TRBJ2-3|TRBV5-4|NA|NA
CASSLDGRLDTQYF
TGTGCCAGCAGCTTGGATGGCAGATTAGATACGCAGTATTTT
>TRBJ2-5|TRBV7-2|TRBD2|NA
CASSFGLAGGETQYF
TGTGCCAGCAGCTTCGGACTAGCGGGAGGAGAGACCCAGTACTTC
>TRBJ1-1|TRBV18|NA|few
CASSPTGLNTEAFF
TGTGCCAGCTCACCAACGGGCCTGAACACTGAAGCTTTCTTT
>TRBJ1-1|TRBV11-3|NA|NA
CASSLGPGRGEAFF
TGTGCCAGCAGCTTAGGCCCGGGACGGGGGGAAGCTTTCTTT
>TRBJ1-5|TRBV15|NA|NA
CATSREGGGGQPQHF
TGTGCCACCAGCAGAGAGGGTGGGGGCGGACAGCCCCAGCATTTT
>TRBJ2-7|TRBV18|NA|NA
CASSLVASGTTYEQYF
TGTGCCAGCTCACTCGTTGCATCCGGGACAACCTACGAGCAGTACTTC
>TRBJ2-5|TRBV5-4|NA|NA
CASRARALQSETQYF
TGTGCCAGCAGGGCCAGGGCACTACAATCAGAGACCCAGTACTTC
>TRBJ1-5|TRBV7-9|TRBD1|NA
CASSFGQGGQPQHF
TGTGCCAGCAGCTTTGGACAGGGCGGTCAGCCCCAGCATTTT
>TRBJ2-7|TRBV7-2|TRBD1|NA
CASSPGTGGLRQYF
TGTGCCAGCAGCCCCGGGACAGGGGGCCTTCGGCAGTACTTC
>TRBJ2-5|TRBV7-8|TRBD1|NA
CASSFRRTGGIETQYF
TGTGCCAGCAGCTTTCGCAGGACAGGGGGCATCGAGACCCAGTACTTC
>TRBJ2-3|TRBV4-1|TRBD2|once
CASSHIPGLAVTDTQYF
TGCGCCAGCAGCCACATACCGGGACTAGCTGTCACCGATACGCAGTATTTT
>TRBJ1-2|TRBV11-2|NA|NA
CASSPGHKDYGYTF
TGTGCCAGCAGCCCAGGGCACAAGGACTATGGCTACACCTTC
>TRBJ1-5|TRBV19|TRBD1|NA
CASSTRTGLDQPQHF
TGTGCCAGTAGCACCCGGACAGGGCTCGATCAGCCCCAGCATTTT
>TRBJ2-7|TRBV7-2|TRBD1|NA
CASSESPGGYYEQYF
TGTGCCAGCAGCGAAAGCCCAGGGGGATATTACGAGCAGTACTTC
>TRBJ2-3|TRBV9|NA|NA
CASSIGGPADTQYF
TGTGCCAGCAGCATAGGGGGGCCCGCAGATACGCAGTATTTT